Following are 11 T cell receptor beta chains from one sample sequenced in a study of Graves' ophthalmopathy and Graves' hyperthyroidism. The study amplified TCR beta CDR3 regions using RNA transcripts. Investigators did first-round RT-PCR with HTBI primers, then second-round multiplex PCR. TCRdb re-called the multiplex PCR reads with MiXCR, one entry per CDR3 protein. In the table there are approximately 700,000 distinct CDR3 sequences, roughly 40% of which are singletons. Sequenced: peripheral blood. Receptor source: an adult man with Graves' ophthalmopathy.

With regard to this clonotype: The CDR3 does not close with the conserved phenylalanine or tryptophan, likely indicating a read error. It is unclear where the CDR3 begins or ends on the DNA, so no DNA is shown, and the CDR3 is as TCRdb lists it. V usage is TRBV9 and J usage is TRBJ2-6. Both ends counted, the CDR3 spans 8 residues. Germline lookup yields CDR1 SGDLS and CDR2 YYNGEE. The CDR3 sequence is CASSVVSA.

The chain couples TRBV7-2 to TRBJ2-7; TRBD1 agrees at 8 bases. The germline CDR1 and CDR2 sequences are SGHTA and FQGNSA. J lost 3 bases, V lost 5 bases, and 9 bases had no gene match. The CDR3 consists of 15 residues. The CDR3 sequence: CASSQVAGGGYEQYF. In nucleotides, the CDR3 is TGTGCCAGCAGCCAAGTTGCAGGGGGCGGCTACGAGCAGTACTTC.

This clonotype was counted ten times or more. The chain uses TRBV25-1 and TRBJ2-5; 7 nucleotides line up with TRBD2. V was clipped by 6 bases and J by 1 base; unmatched bases: 5. The CDR3 runs 14 residues. Germline V CDR1 and CDR2: MGHDK, SYGVNS. The CDR3 DNA is TGTGCCAGCAGCAGTACTAGCGCCCAAGAGACCCAGTACTTC. This sequence encodes CASSSTSAQETQYF.

In its sample, this clonotype was seen a few times. The chain is built from TRBV7-9 and TRBJ2-2, with D uncertain. Germline V lookup: CDR1 SEHNR, CDR2 FQNEAQ (reference sequence). This CDR3 region has 13 residues. The V end lost 4 bases, the J end lost 7 bases, and 10 bases lay between the germline ends. The CDR3 DNA reads TGTGCCAGCAGCTCTTCTTCGGGCGGGGAGCTGTTTTTT. It specifies CASSSSSGGELFF.

This clonotype has a count of ten or more. The chain couples TRBV19 to TRBJ1-2, with no clear D. Germline V CDR1 and CDR2: LNHDA, SQIVND (reference sequence). The germline V and J ends were trimmed by 3 bases and 4 bases, with 9 bases remaining between them. The CDR3 is made up of 13 amino acids. CDR3 nucleotides: TGTGCCAGTAGTATCGACGGATTCTATGGCTACACCTTC. Amino acid sequence: CASSIDGFYGYTF. Drawing the rest from reference TRBV19 and TRBJ1-2, the complete variable domain is DGGITQSPKYLFRKEGQNVTLSCEQNLNHDAMYWYRQDPGQGLRLIYYSQIVNDFQKGDIAEGYSVSREKKESFPLTVTSAQKNPTAFYLCASSIDGFYGYTFGSGTRLTVV.

The J gene is TRBJ1-5, the V gene TRBV20-1, with TRBD1 identical over 7 bases. Germline V gene lookup returns CDR1 DFQATT and CDR2 SNEGSKA (reference sequence). After removal of 6 bases from V and 1 base from J, the junction contained 9 bases not matched to a gene. The CDR3 loop spans 15 amino acids. The CDR3 loop reads CSARVEGASNQPQHF. As DNA, the CDR3 is TGCAGTGCCCGAGTGGAGGGGGCGAGCAATCAGCCCCAGCATTTT.

The chain employs TRBV5-8 and TRBJ1-5; D is undetermined. CDR1 and CDR2 (germline): SGHTS, YDEGEE. V shed 10 bases and J shed 0 bases, with 11 bases lying between them. The CDR3 runs to 13 residues. The CDR3 reads CAWSAYSNQPQHF. The CDR3 DNA is TGTGCCTGGAGTGCGTATAGCAATCAGCCCCAGCATTTT.

This clonotype came up a few times. The chain links TRBV6-1 to TRBJ1-6; no definite D call. The ends were cut back, 1 base at V and 8 bases at J, with 12 bases in the middle. The CDR3 sequence is 15 residues long. Germline V gene data show CDR1 as MNHNS and CDR2 as SASEGT. The CDR3 region is CASSEVKGLYSPLHF. CDR3 nucleotide sequence: TGTGCCAGCAGTGAAGTTAAAGGGTTGTATTCACCCCTCCACTTT.

The V gene is TRBV7-2, the J gene TRBJ2-3; TRBD2 aligns across 8 bases. This CDR3 has 16 amino acids. CDR1 is SGHTA and CDR2 is FQGNSA in the germline V gene. J was trimmed by 0 bases and V by 5 bases; bases with no gene match: 7. The CDR3 coding sequence is TGTGCCAGCAGCCCCTCGACTAGCGTAAGCACAGATACGCAGTATTTT. Protein product: CASSPSTSVSTDTQYF.

This clonotype was observed at least ten times. This chain uses TRBV9 with TRBJ1-2; no clear D gene. CDR3 length equals 14 residues. Trimming shortened V by 0 bases and J by 4 bases, and 10 bases separated the two germline ends. CDR1 is SGDLS and CDR2 is YYNGEE in the germline V gene. For the CDR3, the DNA is TGTGCCAGCAGCGTAGGTGGCCAAACCTATGGCTACACCTTC. Its translation is CASSVGGQTYGYTF.

CDR3 coding DNA: TGTGCCAGCAGCCCTAAACAGGTCTTGAACACTGAAGCTTTCTTT. Translation gives CASSPKQVLNTEAFF. This chain joins TRBV5-4 and TRBJ1-1; TRBD1 is a possible D gene (5 bases). The CDR3 length is 15 residues. Germline V lookup: CDR1 SGHNT, CDR2 YYREEE (reference sequence). The V and J ends lost 4 bases and 0 bases respectively, with 13 bases between them.